These 8 T cell receptor beta chains were all obtained from the same sample, sequenced in a study of blood T cells in healthy people across ages. A second PCR, run for about 7 to 12 cycles, used a sample-barcoded 5' primer plus a J-beta primer mix. TCRdb independently ran MiXCR on the 5' RACE reads; one entry per CDR3 protein. The table includes 540,000 or so distinct CDR3 sequences, less than 25% detected once. These data were also filed under a second study, of T cells of mothers and their children.

The sample taken for sequencing was blood. The source of these receptors is a boy between 5 and 17 years old in good health.

This rearrangement joins TRBV18 to TRBJ2-5; 14 bases match TRBD2. Trimming took 5 bases from V and 0 from J; bases not matched to a gene: 5. The CDR3 totals 17 residues. Germline lookup yields CDR1 KGHSH and CDR2 LQKENI. For the CDR3, the DNA is TGTGCCAGCTCAACGACTAGCGGGGGGGCGTACCAAGAGACCCAGTACTTC. Residues: CASSTTSGGAYQETQYF.

This clonotype was seen a few times. The chain employs TRBV6-6 and TRBJ2-5; TRBD1 matches 7 bases. The CDR3 is 15 residues long. J gave up 5 bases and V 2 bases, and 8 bases lay outside the gene matches. Germline assignment: CDR1 MNHNY and CDR2 SVGAGI (reference sequence). CDR3 amino acids: CASSYVLDREETQYF. CDR3 coding DNA: TGTGCCAGCAGTTACGTTTTAGACAGGGAGGAGACCCAGTACTTC.

Notes on this clonotype: One junction end does not reproduce the germline sequence, and a read error may be involved. The gene calls are TRBV4-3 and TRBJ2-3, with a tentative D call TRBD2 (5 bases). Germline V gene data show CDR1 as LGHNA and CDR2 as YSLEER. The CDR3 runs to 15 residues. The CDR3 here is CASSQDWTGTDMQYF. The CDR3, as DNA: TGCGCCAGCAGCCAAGATTGGACTGGCACAGATATGCAGTATTTT.

This clonotype was picked up a small number of times. V gene TRBV29-1 combines with J gene TRBJ1-2, with 8 bases matching TRBD1. Germline CDR1 and CDR2: SQVTM and ANQGSEA. The CDR3 is 14 amino acids. J lost 4 bases, V lost 1 base, and 5 bases had no gene match. The CDR3 here is CSVEVDRVSYGYTF. The CDR3 DNA reads as TGCAGCGTTGAAGTGGACAGGGTTAGCTATGGCTACACCTTC.

The chain combines TRBV7-9 with TRBJ2-1; tentatively, D is TRBD1 (5 bases). The V end lost 5 bases, the J end lost 4 bases, and 15 bases lay between the germline ends. The CDR3 is made up of 15 amino acids. Germline CDR1 is SEHNR and CDR2 is FQNEAQ (reference sequence). CDR3 residues: CASSPFWGAYNEQFF. The DNA of the CDR3 is TGTGCCAGCAGCCCCTTCTGGGGCGCTTACAATGAGCAGTTCTTC.

This clonotype was seen more than once but under ten times. V and J are TRBV5-6 and TRBJ2-5; D gene uncertain. CDR1 is SGHDT, CDR2 YYEEEE, per germline. Trimming removed 1 base at V and 4 bases at J, with 11 bases between. The CDR3 is 14 residues long. The CDR3 reads CASSLRVGRETQYF. The CDR3 DNA is TGTGCCAGCAGCTTGAGGGTTGGGCGAGAGACCCAGTACTTC.

This clonotype was detected a few times. The chain joins TRBV9 to TRBJ2-7; possible D gene TRBD1, 5 bases. The CDR3 consists of 16 residues. Germline CDR1 and CDR2: SGDLS and YYNGEE. V shed 4 bases and J shed 2 bases, with 19 bases lying between them. CDR3 region: CASSFRIQALTYEQYF. CDR3 nucleotides: TGTGCCAGCAGCTTTAGGATACAGGCCCTCACCTACGAGCAGTACTTC.

This clonotype was observed once. This chain connects TRBV9 to TRBJ1-4; the D is unclear. Germline CDR1 and CDR2: SGDLS and YYNGEE. The CDR3 spans 15 residues. Trimming removed 0 bases from V and 7 bases from J, with 13 bases in between. The chain's CDR3 is CASSVAGSGSEKLFF. DNA for the CDR3: TGTGCCAGCAGCGTAGCGGGTAGCGGGAGTGAAAAACTGTTTTTT.